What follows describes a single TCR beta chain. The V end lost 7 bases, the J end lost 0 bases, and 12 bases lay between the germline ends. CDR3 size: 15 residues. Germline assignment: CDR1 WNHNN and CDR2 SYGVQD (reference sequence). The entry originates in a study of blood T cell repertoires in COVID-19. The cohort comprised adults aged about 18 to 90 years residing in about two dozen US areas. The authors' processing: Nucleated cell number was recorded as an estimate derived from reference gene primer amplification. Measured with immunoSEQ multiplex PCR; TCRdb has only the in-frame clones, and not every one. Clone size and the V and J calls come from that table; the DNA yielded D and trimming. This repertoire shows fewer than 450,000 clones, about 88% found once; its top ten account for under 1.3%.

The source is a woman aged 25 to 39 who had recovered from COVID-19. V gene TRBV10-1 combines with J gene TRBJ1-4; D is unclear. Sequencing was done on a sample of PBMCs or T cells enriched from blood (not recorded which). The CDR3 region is CASNGGDPTNEKLFF. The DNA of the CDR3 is TGCGCCAGCAACGGCGGGGATCCAACTAATGAAAAACTGTTTTTT.